These 10 T cell receptor beta chains originate from one sample sequenced in a study of synovial regulatory T cells in juvenile arthritis (dated by TCRdb to the mid-2010s). These receptors' antigens are unknown. Library prep was done by the immunoSEQ multiplex PCR assay. The source is immuneACCESS, and TCRdb retained only in-frame sequences with V and J called. Part of the clones is not carried over; for the studies checked, unresolved V genes explain less than half of this, and the remainder is unexplained. The sample's clone listing holds 9,700 or so clones. The ten largest clones represent 1.7% of the sample. What the authors observed across the whole study: TCR diversity was lower in blood iaTreg cells than in other blood Treg cells, which is consistent with antigen-driven expansion.

Sequenced sample: Treg cells from blood. Read against the paper, the sample's cell subset or site label means: HLA-DR+ inflammation-associated blood Treg cells. These TCRs come from a donor younger than 35 with juvenile idiopathic arthritis.

The J gene is TRBJ2-7, the V gene TRBV2; TCRdb gives TRBD1 as the D gene, but with no DNA this cannot be confirmed. CDR1 and CDR2 from the germline V gene are SNHLY and FYNNEI. The CDR3 contains 14 residues. The record lacks a DNA sequence. Here the CDR3 reads CARGDRLRSYEQYF.

This chain joins TRBV14 and TRBJ1-1. The germline V gene has CDR1 SGHDN and CDR2 FVKESK. The CDR3 runs 14 residues. No DNA sequence was recorded. The CDR3 sequence is CASSQVWDGTEAFF.

The V and J genes are TRBV13 and TRBJ1-4; TCRdb lists TRBD1, though no DNA is available to test this call. Germline CDR1 and CDR2: PRHDT and FYEKMQ (reference sequence). This CDR3 has 15 residues. DNA is not recorded here. The CDR3 loop reads CASSSQGGPNEKLFF.

The chain has TRBV9 and TRBJ1-5. The CDR3 has 14 residues. There is no recorded DNA. Germline CDR1 SGDLS, CDR2 YYNGEE. The CDR3 protein is CASSVGGGGQPQHF.

This chain links TRBV25-1 with TRBJ2-2; TCRdb returns TRBD1, unconfirmable since there is no DNA. The CDR3 contains 15 residues. DNA was not recorded. Germline assignment: CDR1 MGHDK and CDR2 SYGVNS. The CDR3: CASSLTGALAGELFF. Filled out from reference TRBV25-1 and TRBJ2-2, the complete variable domain reads EADIYQTPRYLVIGTGKKITLECSQTMGHDKMYWYQQDPGMELHLIHYSYGVNSTEKGDLSSESTVSRIRTEHFPLTLESARPSHTSQYLCASSLTGALAGELFFGEGSRLTVL.

This chain links TRBV30 with TRBJ1-1; there is no DNA to check the TCRdb D call of TRBD1. There are 12 residues in the CDR3. The entry carries no DNA sequence. Germline-derived CDR1 and CDR2 are GTSNPN and SVGIG (reference sequence). CDR3 residues: CAWSVKGNEAFF.

The chain uses TRBV6-6 and TRBJ1-2. Germline V CDR1 and CDR2: MNHNY, SVGAGI (reference sequence). This CDR3 has 14 residues. The protein alone is recorded here. CDR3: CASTQRGGQRGYTF.

By frequency, this clone registers medium-sized. The chain joins TRBV19 to TRBJ1-2; the D gene TCRdb calls, TRBD1, cannot be checked with no DNA. The CDR3 has 15 amino acids. The DNA is unrecorded. The germline V gene has CDR1 LNHDA and CDR2 SQIVND (reference sequence). CDR3 region: CASSTGQTTNYGYTF.

The chain uses TRBV4-3 and TRBJ1-5; there is no DNA to check the TCRdb D call of TRBD1. This CDR3 region has 17 residues. This entry has no DNA. Germline V gene lookup returns CDR1 LGHNA and CDR2 YSLEER. CDR3 protein: CASSQKATGGSHQPQHF.

The chain recombines TRBV10-2 with TRBJ1-6; the TCRdb D gene call, TRBD1, has no DNA to confirm it. Germline V gives CDR1 WSHSY, CDR2 SAAADI. This CDR3 contains 14 residues. DNA is not recorded here. CDR3 region: CASSEQQTNSPLHF.